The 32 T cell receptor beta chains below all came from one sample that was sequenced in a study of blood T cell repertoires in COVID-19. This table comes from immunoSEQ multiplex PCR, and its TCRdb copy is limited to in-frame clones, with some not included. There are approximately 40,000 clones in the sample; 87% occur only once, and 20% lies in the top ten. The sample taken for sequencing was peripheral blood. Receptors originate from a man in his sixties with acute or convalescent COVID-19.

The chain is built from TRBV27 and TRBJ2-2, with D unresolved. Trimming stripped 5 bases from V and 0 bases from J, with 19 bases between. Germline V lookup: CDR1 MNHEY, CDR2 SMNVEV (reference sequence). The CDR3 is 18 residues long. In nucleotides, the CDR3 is TGTGCCAGCAGTCCCTCGACTGAATCAAGCGCGAACACCGGGGAGCTGTTTTTT. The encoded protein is CASSPSTESSANTGELFF.

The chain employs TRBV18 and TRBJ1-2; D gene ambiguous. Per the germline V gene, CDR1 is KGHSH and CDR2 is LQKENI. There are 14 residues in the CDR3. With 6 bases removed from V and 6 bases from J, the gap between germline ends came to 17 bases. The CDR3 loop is CASSPSTGGDGYTF. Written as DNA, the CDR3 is TGTGCCAGCTCGCCCTCTACTGGCGGCGATGGCTACACCTTC.

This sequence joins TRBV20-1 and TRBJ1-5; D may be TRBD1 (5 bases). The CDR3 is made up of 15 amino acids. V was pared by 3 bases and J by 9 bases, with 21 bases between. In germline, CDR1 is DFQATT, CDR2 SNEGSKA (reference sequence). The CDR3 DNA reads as TGCAGTGCTAGTGAGGAGGGCTGGGGGGGGAGGCCCCAGCATTTT. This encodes CSASEEGWGGRPQHF.

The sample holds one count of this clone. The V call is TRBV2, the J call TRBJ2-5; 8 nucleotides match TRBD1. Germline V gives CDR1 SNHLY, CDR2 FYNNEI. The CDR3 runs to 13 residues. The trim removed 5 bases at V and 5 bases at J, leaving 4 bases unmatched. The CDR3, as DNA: TGTGCCAGCAGTAGCAGGGGGCGGGAGACCCAGTACTTC. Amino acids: CASSSRGRETQYF. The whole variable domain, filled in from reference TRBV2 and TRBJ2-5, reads EPEVTQTPSHQVTQMGQEVILRCVPISNHLYFYWYRQILGQKVEFLVSFYNNEISEKSEIFDDQFSVERPDGSNFTLKIRSTKLEDSAMYFCASSSRGRETQYFGPGTRLLVL.

This chain's CDR3 is CASSLLEGISEAFF. The CDR3, as DNA: TGCGCCAGCAGCTTGTTGGAGGGAATCTCGGAAGCTTTCTTT. The chain employs TRBV5-1 and TRBJ1-1, with D hard to call. Germline V CDR1 and CDR2: SGHRS, YFSETQ. Trimming cost V 1 base and J 8 bases, with 15 bases left between them. There are 14 residues in the CDR3.

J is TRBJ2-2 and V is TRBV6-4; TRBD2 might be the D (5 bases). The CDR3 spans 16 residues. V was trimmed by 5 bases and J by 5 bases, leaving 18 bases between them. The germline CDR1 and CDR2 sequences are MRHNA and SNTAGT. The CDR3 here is CASSTRGPAPTGELFF. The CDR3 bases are TGTGCCAGCAGTACCCGAGGGCCAGCACCAACCGGGGAGCTGTTTTTT.

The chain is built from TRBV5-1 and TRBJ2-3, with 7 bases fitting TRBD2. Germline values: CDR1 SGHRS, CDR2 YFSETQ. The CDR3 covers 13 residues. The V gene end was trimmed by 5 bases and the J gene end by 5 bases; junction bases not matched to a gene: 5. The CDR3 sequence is CASRNIAGDTQYF. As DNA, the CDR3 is TGCGCCAGCAGGAACATAGCGGGAGATACGCAGTATTTT.

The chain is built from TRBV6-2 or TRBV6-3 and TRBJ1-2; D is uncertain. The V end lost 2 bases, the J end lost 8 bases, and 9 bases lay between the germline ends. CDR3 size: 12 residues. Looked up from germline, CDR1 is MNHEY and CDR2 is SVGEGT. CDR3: CASSYVRGGYTF. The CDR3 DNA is TGTGCCAGCAGTTACGTGCGAGGCGGCTACACCTTC.

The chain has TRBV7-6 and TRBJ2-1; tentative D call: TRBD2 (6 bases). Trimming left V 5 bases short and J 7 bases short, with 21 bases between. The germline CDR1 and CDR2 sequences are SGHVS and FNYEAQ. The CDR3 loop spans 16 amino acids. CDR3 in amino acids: CASSRGGSGVRNEQFF. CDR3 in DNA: TGTGCCAGCAGCCGGGGCGGTAGCGGAGTGAGGAATGAGCAGTTCTTC.

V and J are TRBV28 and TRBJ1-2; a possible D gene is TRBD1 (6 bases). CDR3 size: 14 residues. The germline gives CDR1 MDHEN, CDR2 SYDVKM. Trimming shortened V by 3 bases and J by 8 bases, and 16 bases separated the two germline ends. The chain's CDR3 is CASSFFDRQGGYTF. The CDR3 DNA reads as TGTGCCAGCAGTTTCTTCGACAGGCAGGGAGGCTACACCTTC.

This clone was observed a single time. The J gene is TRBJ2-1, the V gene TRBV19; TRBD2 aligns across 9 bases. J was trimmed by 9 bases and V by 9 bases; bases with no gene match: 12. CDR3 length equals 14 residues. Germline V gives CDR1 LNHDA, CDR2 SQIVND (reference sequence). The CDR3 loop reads CASARAAGGGEQFF. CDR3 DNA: TGTGCCAGCGCTAGGGCAGCGGGAGGAGGTGAGCAGTTCTTC.

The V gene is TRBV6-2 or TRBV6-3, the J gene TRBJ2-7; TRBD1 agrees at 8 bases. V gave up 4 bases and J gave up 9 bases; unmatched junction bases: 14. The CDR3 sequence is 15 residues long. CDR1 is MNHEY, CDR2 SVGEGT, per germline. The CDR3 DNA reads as TGTGCCAGCAGTTCGCCAGACAGGGGCCGCGGTGTGCAGTACGTC. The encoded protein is CASSSPDRGRGVQYV.

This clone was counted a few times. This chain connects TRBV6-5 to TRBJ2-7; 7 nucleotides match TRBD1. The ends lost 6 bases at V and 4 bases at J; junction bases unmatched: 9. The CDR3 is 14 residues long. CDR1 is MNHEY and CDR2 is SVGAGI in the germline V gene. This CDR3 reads CASRPLDRAYEQYV. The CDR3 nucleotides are TGTGCCAGCAGACCCCTCGACAGGGCTTACGAGCAGTACGTC.

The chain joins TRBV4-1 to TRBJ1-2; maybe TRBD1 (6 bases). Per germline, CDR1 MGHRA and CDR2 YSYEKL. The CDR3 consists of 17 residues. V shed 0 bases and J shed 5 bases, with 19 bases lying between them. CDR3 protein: CASSQDQGGGTTYGYTF. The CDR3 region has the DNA TGCGCCAGCAGCCAAGATCAGGGAGGGGGTACGACGTATGGCTACACCTTC.

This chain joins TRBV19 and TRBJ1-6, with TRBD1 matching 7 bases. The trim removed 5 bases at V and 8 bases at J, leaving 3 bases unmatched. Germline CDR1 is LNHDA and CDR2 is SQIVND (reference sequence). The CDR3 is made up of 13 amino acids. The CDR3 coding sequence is TGTGCCAGTAGTGACAGGGAAGATTCACCCCTCCACTTT. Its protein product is CASSDREDSPLHF.

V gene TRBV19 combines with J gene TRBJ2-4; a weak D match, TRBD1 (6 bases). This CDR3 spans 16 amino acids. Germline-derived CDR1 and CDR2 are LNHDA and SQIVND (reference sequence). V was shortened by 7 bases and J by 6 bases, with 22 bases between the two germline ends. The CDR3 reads CASTSPRTDRPNIQYF. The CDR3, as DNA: TGTGCCAGTACTTCGCCCCGGACAGACAGGCCAAACATTCAGTACTTC.

The CDR3 DNA is TGTGCCAGCAGTGAATCCACGGCAGGGGGCAATCAGCCCCAGCATTTT. Translation: CASSESTAGGNQPQHF. The chain combines TRBV25-1 with TRBJ1-5, with D possibly TRBD1 on 6 matching bases. Trimming took 1 base from V and 2 from J, leaving 12 bases between them. CDR1 and CDR2 from the germline V gene are MGHDK and SYGVNS. The CDR3 has 16 residues.

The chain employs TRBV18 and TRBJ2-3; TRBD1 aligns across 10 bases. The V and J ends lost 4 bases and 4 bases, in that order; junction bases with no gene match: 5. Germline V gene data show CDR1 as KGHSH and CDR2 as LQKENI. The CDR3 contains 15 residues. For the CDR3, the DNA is TGTGCCAGCTCACACCGGACAGGGGGAGCAGATACGCAGTATTTT. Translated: CASSHRTGGADTQYF.

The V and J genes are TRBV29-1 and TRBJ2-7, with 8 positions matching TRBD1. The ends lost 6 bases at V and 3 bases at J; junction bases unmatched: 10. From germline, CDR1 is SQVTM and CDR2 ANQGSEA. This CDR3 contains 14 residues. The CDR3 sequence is CSVKLPGQGYEQYF. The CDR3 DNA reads TGCAGCGTAAAACTCCCCGGACAGGGCTACGAGCAGTACTTC.

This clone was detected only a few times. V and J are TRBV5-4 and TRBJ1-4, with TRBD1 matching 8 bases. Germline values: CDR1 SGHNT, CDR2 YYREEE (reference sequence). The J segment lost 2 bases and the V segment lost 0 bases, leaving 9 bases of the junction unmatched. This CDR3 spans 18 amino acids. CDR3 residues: CASSLGGAQGATNEKLFF. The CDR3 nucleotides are TGTGCCAGCAGCTTGGGGGGGGCCCAGGGGGCGACTAATGAAAAACTGTTTTTT.

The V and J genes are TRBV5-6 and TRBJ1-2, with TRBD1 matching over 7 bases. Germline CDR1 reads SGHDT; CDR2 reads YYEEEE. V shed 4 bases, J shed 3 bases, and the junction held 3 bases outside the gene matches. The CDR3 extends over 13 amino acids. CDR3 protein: CASSQQGYYGYTF. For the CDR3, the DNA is TGTGCCAGCAGCCAACAGGGGTACTATGGCTACACCTTC. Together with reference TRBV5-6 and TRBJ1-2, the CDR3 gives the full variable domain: DAGVTQSPTHLIKTRGQQVTLRCSPKSGHDTVSWYQQALGQGPQFIFQYYEEEERQRGNFPDRFSGHQFPNYSSELNVNALLLGDSALYLCASSQQGYYGYTFGSGTRLTVV.

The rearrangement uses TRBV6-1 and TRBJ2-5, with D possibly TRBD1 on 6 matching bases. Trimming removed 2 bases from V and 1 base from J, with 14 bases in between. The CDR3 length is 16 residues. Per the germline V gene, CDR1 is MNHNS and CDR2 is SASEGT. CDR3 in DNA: TGTGCCAGCAGTGAAAGCCGGGGCAGGGGCCAAGAGACCCAGTACTTC. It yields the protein CASSESRGRGQETQYF.

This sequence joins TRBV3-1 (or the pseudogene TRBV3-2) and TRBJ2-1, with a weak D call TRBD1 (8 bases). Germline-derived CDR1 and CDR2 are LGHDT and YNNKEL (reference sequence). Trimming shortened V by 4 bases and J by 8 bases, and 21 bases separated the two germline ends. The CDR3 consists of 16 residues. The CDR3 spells CASSLTGGVVKYEQFF. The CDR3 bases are TGTGCCAGCAGCCTAACAGGGGGGGTAGTTAAATATGAGCAGTTCTTC.

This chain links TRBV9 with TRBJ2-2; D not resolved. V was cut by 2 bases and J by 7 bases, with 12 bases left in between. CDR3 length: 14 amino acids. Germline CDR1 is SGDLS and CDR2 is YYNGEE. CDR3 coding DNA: TGTGCCAGCAGCGTTAGCTGGGTCGACGGGGAGCTGTTTTTT. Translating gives CASSVSWVDGELFF.

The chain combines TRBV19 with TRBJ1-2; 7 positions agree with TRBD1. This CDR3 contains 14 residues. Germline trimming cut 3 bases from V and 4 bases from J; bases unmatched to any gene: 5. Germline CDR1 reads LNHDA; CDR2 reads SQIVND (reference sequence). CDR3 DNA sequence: TGTGCCAGTAGTATCAGAGGACAGGTCTATGGCTACACCTTC. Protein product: CASSIRGQVYGYTF.

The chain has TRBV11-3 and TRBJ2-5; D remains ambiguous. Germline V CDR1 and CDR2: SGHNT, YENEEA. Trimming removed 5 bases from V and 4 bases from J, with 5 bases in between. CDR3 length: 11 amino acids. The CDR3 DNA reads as TGTGCCAGCAGCACCGGAGAGACCCAGTACTTC. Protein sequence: CASSTGETQYF.

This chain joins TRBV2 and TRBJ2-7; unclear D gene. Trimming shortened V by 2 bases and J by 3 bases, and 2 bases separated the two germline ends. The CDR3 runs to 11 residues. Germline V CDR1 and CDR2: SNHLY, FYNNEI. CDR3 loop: CASSELYEQYF. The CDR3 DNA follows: TGTGCCAGCAGTGAACTCTACGAGCAGTACTTC.

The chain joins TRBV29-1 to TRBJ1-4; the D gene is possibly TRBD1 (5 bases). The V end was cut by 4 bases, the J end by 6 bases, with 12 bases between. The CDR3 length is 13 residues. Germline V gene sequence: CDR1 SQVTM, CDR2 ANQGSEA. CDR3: CSVGGGAYEKLFF. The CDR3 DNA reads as TGCAGCGTTGGGGGTGGGGCATATGAAAAACTGTTTTTT.

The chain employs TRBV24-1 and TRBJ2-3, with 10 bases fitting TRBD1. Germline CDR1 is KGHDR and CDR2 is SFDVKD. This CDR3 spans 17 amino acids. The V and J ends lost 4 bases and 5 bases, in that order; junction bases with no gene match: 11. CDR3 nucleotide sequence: TGTGCCACCAGTGACGCCGCTTACGGGACAGGGGAAGATACGCAGTATTTT. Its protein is CATSDAAYGTGEDTQYF.

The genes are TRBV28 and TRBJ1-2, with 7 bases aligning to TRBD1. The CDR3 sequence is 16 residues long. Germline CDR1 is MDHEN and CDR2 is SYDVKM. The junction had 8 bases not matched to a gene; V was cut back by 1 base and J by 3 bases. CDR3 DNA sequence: TGTGCCAGCAGTTTATTAGGGGGCCAAGGTGACTATGGCTACACCTTC. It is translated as CASSLLGGQGDYGYTF.

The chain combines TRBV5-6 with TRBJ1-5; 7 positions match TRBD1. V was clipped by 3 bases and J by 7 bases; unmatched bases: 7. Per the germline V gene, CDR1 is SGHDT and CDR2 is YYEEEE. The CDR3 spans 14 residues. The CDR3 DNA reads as TGTGCCAGCAGCTCCTACAGGGGCGGCCAGCCCCAGCATTTT. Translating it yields CASSSYRGGQPQHF.

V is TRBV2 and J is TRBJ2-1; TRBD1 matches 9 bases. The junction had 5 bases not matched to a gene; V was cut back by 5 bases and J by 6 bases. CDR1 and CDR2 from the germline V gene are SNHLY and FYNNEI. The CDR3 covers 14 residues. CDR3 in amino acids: CASSKQTGGNEQFF. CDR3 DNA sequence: TGTGCCAGCAGTAAACAGACAGGGGGCAATGAGCAGTTCTTC.